This entry lists 21 T cell receptor beta chains sequenced from one sample in a study of T cell responses to AZD1222 COVID-19 vaccine. Some clones are missing from TCRdb's copy, which holds only in-frame ones; the method was immunoSEQ multiplex PCR. The sample records over 95,000 clones, more than 85% being singletons. Sequenced material: peripheral blood, taken 28 days after the second AZD1222 dose. The receptors derive from an adult who received the AZD1222 COVID-19 vaccine.

The chain links TRBV10-3 to TRBJ1-5; 7 bases match TRBD1. The CDR3 is 16 amino acids. With V trimmed by 1 base and J by 6 bases, 9 bases remained unmatched. The germline gives CDR1 ENHRY, CDR2 SYGVKD. The DNA for the CDR3 is TGTGCCATCAGTGAGTTTGGACAGGAGGAGGGTCAGCCCCAGCATTTT. Its protein is CAISEFGQEEGQPQHF.

The V and J genes are TRBV5-4 and TRBJ2-1; D not resolved. The V end lost 4 bases, the J end lost 2 bases, and 10 bases lay between the germline ends. This CDR3 is 14 amino acids long. The germline gives CDR1 SGHNT, CDR2 YYREEE (reference sequence). The CDR3 DNA sequence: TGTGCCAGCAGCCCCCCTGGGGCCTACAATGAGCAGTTCTTC. Amino acids: CASSPPGAYNEQFF.

V and J are TRBV24-1 and TRBJ2-1, with a tentative D call TRBD1 (5 bases). The CDR3 covers 14 residues. Germline CDR1 KGHDR, CDR2 SFDVKD. V lost 5 bases and J lost 0, with 7 bases in between. The CDR3 DNA is TGTGCCACCAGTGCCAGGGTCTCCTACAATGAGCAGTTCTTC. It encodes CATSARVSYNEQFF.

The V and J genes are TRBV19 and TRBJ1-3, with D tentatively TRBD1 (6 bases). Germline V gene data show CDR1 as LNHDA and CDR2 as SQIVND (reference sequence). Trimming shortened V by 6 bases and J by 0 bases, and 9 bases separated the two germline ends. CDR3 length equals 14 residues. CDR3 amino acids: CASRGGNSGNTIYF. The CDR3 region has the DNA TGTGCCAGTAGAGGGGGGAACTCTGGAAACACCATATATTTT.

This chain joins TRBV10-3 and TRBJ1-1; 7 positions agree with TRBD1. Germline CDR1 reads ENHRY; CDR2 reads SYGVKD. Trimming at V came to 0 bases and at J to 3 bases, leaving 7 bases not matched to a gene. The CDR3 consists of 16 residues. CDR3 sequence: CAISESTGKGDTEAFF. DNA of the CDR3: TGTGCCATCAGTGAGTCGACAGGGAAGGGGGACACTGAAGCTTTCTTT.

The chain links TRBV19 to TRBJ1-1; D is perhaps TRBD1 (5 bases). There are 13 residues in the CDR3. Deletions cut 5 bases from V and 11 bases from J, with 18 bases between. The germline CDR1 and CDR2 sequences are LNHDA and SQIVND (reference sequence). CDR3 residues: CASSSHGTLAAFF. In nucleotides, the CDR3 is TGTGCCAGTAGTTCTCACGGGACTCTTGCCGCTTTCTTT.

This clone was picked up a small number of times. The chain couples TRBV7-8 to TRBJ1-1; a weak D match, TRBD1 (6 bases). The CDR3 spans 15 residues. From germline, CDR1 is SGHVS and CDR2 FQNEAQ. V was pared by 1 base and J by 8 bases, with 17 bases between. The CDR3: CASSLGIKQGSEAFF. The CDR3 DNA sequence: TGTGCCAGCAGCTTAGGCATAAAACAGGGTTCCGAAGCTTTCTTT. Looking up the rest from reference TRBV7-8 and TRBJ1-1 gives the full variable domain: GAGVSQSPRYKVAKRGQDVALRCDPISGHVSLFWYQQALGQGPEFLTYFQNEAQLDKSGLPSDRFFAERPEGSVSTLKIQRTQQEDSAVYLCASSLGIKQGSEAFFGQGTRLTVV.

J is TRBJ2-3 and V is TRBV27; D call uncertain. Germline CDR1 reads MNHEY; CDR2 reads SMNVEV (reference sequence). Trimming left V 4 bases short and J 0 bases short, with 11 bases between. This CDR3 is 15 amino acids long. CDR3 bases: TGTGCCAGCAGTTCCTTAACCCTTAGCACAGATACGCAGTATTTT. Its translation is CASSSLTLSTDTQYF.

The rearrangement links TRBV7-9 to TRBJ1-4, with 8 bases lining up with TRBD1. The CDR3 has 12 amino acids. Per the germline V gene, CDR1 is SEHNR and CDR2 is FQNEAQ (reference sequence). The V and J ends lost 6 bases and 10 bases, in that order; junction bases with no gene match: 4. The CDR3 DNA reads as TGTGCCAGCAGGGGGACAGGTGGAAAACTGTTTTTT. Translating gives CASRGTGGKLFF.

V usage is TRBV19 and J usage is TRBJ1-3, with unresolved D. V lost 5 bases to trimming and J lost 0 bases, with 8 bases between them. The germline V gene has CDR1 LNHDA and CDR2 SQIVND (reference sequence). The CDR3 spans 14 residues. CDR3 residues: CASSSAASGNTIYF. The DNA for the CDR3 is TGTGCCAGTAGTTCGGCAGCCTCTGGAAACACCATATATTTT.

The genes are TRBV15 and TRBJ2-7, with 9 bases that match TRBD1. The CDR3 runs 17 residues. V dropped 3 bases and J dropped 3; count of bases not matched to a gene: 12. Germline loops: CDR1 LNHNV, CDR2 YYDKDF (reference sequence). This CDR3 is CATSSREAGQGFYEQYF. The CDR3 DNA reads TGTGCCACCAGCAGCAGGGAAGCGGGACAGGGTTTCTACGAGCAGTACTTC.

Here the CDR3 DNA reads TGTGCCAGCAGCGTATCCGACAATCAGCCCCAGCATTTT. Its protein is CASSVSDNQPQHF. The chain carries TRBV9 and TRBJ1-5; D is unresolved. The CDR3 is 13 residues long. Trimming pared 1 base from V and 3 bases from J, leaving 5 bases between. Per the germline V gene, CDR1 is SGDLS and CDR2 is YYNGEE.

The J gene is TRBJ1-3, the V gene TRBV6-5; unclear D gene. The V gene lost 4 bases and the J gene lost 0 bases, with 4 bases spanning the gap. From germline, CDR1 is MNHEY and CDR2 SVGAGI. The CDR3 covers 13 residues. The CDR3 loop reads CASSSTSGNTIYF. The CDR3 DNA reads as TGTGCCAGCAGTTCTACCTCTGGAAACACCATATATTTT.

DNA of the CDR3: TGTGCCAGCAGCAAACCGGGACAGGGGGCCGGGGAGCTGTTTTTT. It codes for CASSKPGQGAGELFF. This chain connects TRBV11-3 to TRBJ2-2, with TRBD1 matching over 11 bases. Trimming cost V 5 bases and J 6 bases; bases outside gene matches: 5. Germline CDR1 reads SGHNT; CDR2 reads YENEEA. This CDR3 comprises 15 residues.

The chain has TRBV9 and TRBJ1-2, with unresolved D. V was cut by 4 bases and J by 0 bases, with 13 bases left in between. The CDR3 covers 15 residues. From germline, CDR1 is SGDLS and CDR2 YYNGEE. CDR3 nucleotide sequence: TGTGCCAGCAGCCCTAAAGGACTCGCTAACTATGGCTACACCTTC. This sequence encodes CASSPKGLANYGYTF.

V gene TRBV28 combines with J gene TRBJ1-2, with D hard to call. This CDR3 has 14 residues. Trimming cost V 4 bases and J 1 base, with 10 bases left between them. Looked up from germline, CDR1 is MDHEN and CDR2 is SYDVKM. The chain's CDR3 is CASSSPRSNYGYTF. CDR3 nucleotide sequence: TGTGCCAGCAGTTCCCCCAGAAGTAACTATGGCTACACCTTC.

The chain uses TRBV3-1 (or the pseudogene TRBV3-2) and TRBJ2-3; D may be TRBD2 (5 bases). Germline CDR1 reads LGHDT; CDR2 reads YNNKEL (reference sequence). CDR3 size: 15 residues. V was clipped by 4 bases and J by 3 bases, with 14 bases between them. In DNA, the CDR3 is TGTGCCAGCAGCCCGGGAAATAGCGTAACAGATACGCAGTATTTT. As protein: CASSPGNSVTDTQYF.

CDR3 DNA sequence: TGCAGTGCTGCGGGCGGATACGAGCAGTACTTC. This translates into CSAAGGYEQYF. This chain joins TRBV20-1 and TRBJ2-7; tentative D call: TRBD2 (5 bases). Germline assignment: CDR1 DFQATT and CDR2 SNEGSKA (reference sequence). V was shortened by 5 bases and J by 4 bases, with 9 bases between the two germline ends. The CDR3 length is 11 residues.

The chain employs TRBV9 and TRBJ1-4, with 7 bases identical to TRBD1. The CDR3 covers 16 residues. CDR1 and CDR2 (germline): SGDLS, YYNGEE. J lost 8 bases, V lost 1 base, and 11 bases had no gene match. CDR3 coding DNA: TGTGCCAGCAGCGTATCACTGGGGCAGGGGGAGGAAAAACTGTTTTTT. Its protein is CASSVSLGQGEEKLFF.

CDR3 in amino acids: CASSYVSGQGAYGYTF. The CDR3 DNA reads TGTGCCAGCAGTTACGTTTCAGGACAGGGCGCCTATGGCTACACCTTC. V is TRBV6-6 and J is TRBJ1-2, with 8 bases aligning to TRBD1. The CDR3 runs 16 residues. Germline values: CDR1 MNHNY, CDR2 SVGAGI (reference sequence). V lost 2 bases and J lost 4; bases outside the gene matches: 9.

This clone came up once. V usage is TRBV10-3 and J usage is TRBJ1-2; 7 nucleotides line up with TRBD1. This CDR3 comprises 15 residues. V dropped 6 bases and J dropped 8; count of bases not matched to a gene: 15. Germline CDR1 reads ENHRY; CDR2 reads SYGVKD. The chain's CDR3 is CAIRDGQASVGGYTF. The CDR3 bases are TGTGCCATCAGAGACGGACAGGCCTCGGTGGGGGGCTACACCTTC.